The next 21 T cell receptor beta chains were all read from a single sample in a study of beta chain features in type 1 diabetes. Study-level points and caveats: Type 1 diabetes patients had TCRB CDR3s that were shorter (moderately but significantly so) in all four CD4+ subsets.

Which antigens these TCRs recognize remains unknown. All of the isolated RNA was reverse transcribed, so expressed TCRB transcripts were sequenced. The repertoire was sequenced with immunoSEQ multiplex PCR; TCRdb's copy has only in-frame clones and lacks some. The sample gives 300,000 or so clones, approximately 10% of which show up once; 0.9% to 1.1% is in the top ten. Sequencing was carried out using central memory CD4+ T cells from blood. Receptor source: a man under 40 with type 1 diabetes.

This clone was picked up a small number of times. This sample includes further DNA sequences coding for the same CDR3. The chain recombines TRBV4-1 with TRBJ1-2; 9 bases line up with TRBD1. The germline V gene encodes CDR1 MGHRA and CDR2 YSYEKL. CDR3 length: 16 amino acids. V lost 0 bases, J lost 4 bases, and 6 bases stayed unmatched. As DNA, the CDR3 is TGCGCCAGCAGCCAAGATGAGGGACAGGGACTCTATGGCTACACCTTC. It encodes CASSQDEGQGLYGYTF.

This chain links TRBV4-1 with TRBJ2-7, with D possibly matching TRBD2 (6 bases). The CDR3 extends over 16 amino acids. CDR1 and CDR2 from the germline V gene are MGHRA and YSYEKL. V was pared by 4 bases and J by 1 base, with 17 bases between. The CDR3 DNA reads TGCGCCAGCAGCCCCGGAGGGGACCCTGGATCCTACGAGCAGTACTTC. Amino acid sequence: CASSPGGDPGSYEQYF.

The table lists this clone with many counts. The J gene is TRBJ1-1, the V gene TRBV5-6; D is undetermined. The CDR3 contains 12 residues. Trimming removed 1 base from V and 0 bases from J, with 1 base in between. The germline CDR1 and CDR2 sequences are SGHDT and YYEEEE. This chain's CDR3 is CASSLMNTEAFF. In nucleotides, the CDR3 is TGTGCCAGCAGCTTGATGAACACTGAAGCTTTCTTT.

This clone has just a few counts. At the DNA level, this CDR3 is encoded by other sequences in the same sample as well. V gene TRBV30 combines with J gene TRBJ2-7; the D gene is possibly TRBD2 (5 bases). The CDR3 has 11 amino acids. Trimming left V 0 bases short and J 7 bases short, with 7 bases between. Germline lookup yields CDR1 GTSNPN and CDR2 SVGIG (reference sequence). CDR3 DNA: TGTGCCTGGAGTGTATCGGGGGAGCAGTACTTC. The encoded protein is CAWSVSGEQYF.

This chain links TRBV7-2 with TRBJ2-5; possibly TRBD2 for D (6 bases). The CDR3 is 16 residues long. V lost 5 bases to trimming and J lost 1 base, with 17 bases between them. The germline V gene encodes CDR1 SGHTA and CDR2 FQGNSA. CDR3 in amino acids: CASSRLPGLTQETQYF. The CDR3 DNA is TGTGCCAGCAGCCGATTACCGGGACTGACCCAAGAGACCCAGTACTTC.

This clone was observed a handful of times. This chain uses TRBV7-2 with TRBJ1-5; 10 positions match TRBD1. This CDR3 is built from 15 residues. Germline V gives CDR1 SGHTA, CDR2 FQGNSA. Unmatched junction bases numbered 5, after V lost 3 bases and J lost 6 bases. The CDR3 DNA sequence: TGTGCCAGCAGCTTGACAGGGGGCGGAAGTCAGCCCCAGCATTTT. Amino acids: CASSLTGGGSQPQHF.

This clone was seen only a few times. Other DNA variants within this sample encode the same CDR3. The chain recombines TRBV7-2 with TRBJ2-3; D unresolved. Between the trimmed V and J ends, which lost 4 bases and 4 bases, there was a span of 6 bases. Germline CDR1 is SGHTA and CDR2 is FQGNSA. This CDR3 contains 12 residues. The CDR3 protein is CASSSPPDTQYF. The CDR3 DNA sequence: TGTGCCAGCAGCTCTCCCCCAGATACGCAGTATTTT.

This clone has more than one count but fewer than ten. CDR3 DNA sequence: TGTGCCCTCGGGGCAGGTTATGGCTACACCTTC. Its translation is CALGAGYGYTF. This chain joins TRBV2 and TRBJ1-2; D is perhaps TRBD1 (5 bases). Germline-derived CDR1 and CDR2 are SNHLY and FYNNEI. The V and J ends lost 11 bases and 5 bases respectively, with 12 bases between them. This CDR3 contains 11 residues. Combining the CDR3 with reference TRBV2 and TRBJ1-2 gives the whole variable domain EPEVTQTPSHQVTQMGQEVILRCVPISNHLYFYWYRQILGQKVEFLVSFYNNEISEKSEIFDDQFSVERPDGSNFTLKIRSTKLEDSAMYFCALGAGYGYTFGSGTRLTVV.

The V call is TRBV7-6, the J call TRBJ1-3, with unresolved D. The CDR3 runs 14 residues. Trimming left V 4 bases short and J 0 bases short, with 7 bases between. Germline V lookup: CDR1 SGHVS, CDR2 FNYEAQ. The CDR3 coding sequence is TGTGCCAGCAGCTCCACAAACTCTGGAAACACCATATATTTT. Translation: CASSSTNSGNTIYF. The entire variable domain, with the rest obtained from reference TRBV7-6 and TRBJ1-3, is as follows: GAGVSQSPRYKVTKRGQDVALRCDPISGHVSLYWYRQALGQGPEFLTYFNYEAQQDKSGLPNDRFSAERPEGSISTLTIQRTEQRDSAMYRCASSSTNSGNTIYFGEGSWLTVV.

The chain recombines TRBV11-2 with TRBJ1-6; no clear D. Looked up from germline, CDR1 is SGHAT and CDR2 is FQNNGV. The V end lost 5 bases, the J end lost 9 bases, and 11 bases lay between the germline ends. This CDR3 has 13 amino acids. The chain's CDR3 is CASSRQRVSPLHF. CDR3 in DNA: TGTGCCAGCAGCCGCCAGCGGGTTTCACCCCTCCACTTT.

In this sample, this clone turned up a few times. V gene TRBV27 combines with J gene TRBJ2-1, with 9 bases lining up with TRBD1. V was clipped by 5 bases and J by 8 bases; unmatched bases: 7. The germline CDR1 and CDR2 sequences are MNHEY and SMNVEV (reference sequence). CDR3 length: 14 residues. The CDR3 loop is CASSLGTGLDEQFF. The CDR3, as DNA: TGTGCCAGCAGTCTGGGGACAGGGCTTGATGAGCAGTTCTTC.

The chain combines TRBV5-1 with TRBJ1-2, with a possible D match to TRBD1 (6 bases). This CDR3 region has 13 residues. Germline CDR1 and CDR2: SGHRS and YFSETQ. V was cut by 7 bases and J by 4 bases, with 14 bases left in between. The CDR3 is CASSGGPPYGYTF. CDR3 DNA: TGCGCCAGCTCTGGGGGCCCCCCCTATGGCTACACCTTC.

This clone appeared a few times. V and J are TRBV29-1 and TRBJ2-2, with TRBD2 matching over 8 bases. Unmatched junction bases numbered 9, after V lost 7 bases and J lost 2 bases. The germline V gene encodes CDR1 SQVTM and CDR2 ANQGSEA. CDR3 length: 15 residues. CDR3 loop: CSGVSGATNTGELFF. The CDR3 DNA reads as TGCAGCGGCGTTAGCGGGGCGACCAACACCGGGGAGCTGTTTTTT.

The chain couples TRBV7-8 to TRBJ1-2; D gene ambiguous. V was shortened by 1 base and J by 2 bases, with 8 bases between the two germline ends. The germline V gene encodes CDR1 SGHVS and CDR2 FQNEAQ. The CDR3 sequence is 14 residues long. The CDR3 DNA follows: TGTGCCAGCAGCTTAGATCCGGGAAACTATGGCTACACCTTC. This gives the protein CASSLDPGNYGYTF.

This chain connects TRBV5-6 to TRBJ2-3, with 8 bases that match TRBD1. V dropped 5 bases and J dropped 4; count of bases not matched to a gene: 9. Per the germline V gene, CDR1 is SGHDT and CDR2 is YYEEEE. CDR3 length equals 15 residues. The CDR3 DNA sequence: TGTGCCAGCAGTTCTGACAGGGGAACGGCAGATACGCAGTATTTT. Its translation is CASSSDRGTADTQYF.

This clone appeared many times. The V call is TRBV7-2, the J call TRBJ1-3; a weak D match, TRBD1 (5 bases). Trimming left V 5 bases short and J 4 bases short, with 9 bases between. The CDR3 contains 13 residues. CDR1 and CDR2 (germline): SGHTA, FQGNSA. The CDR3 bases are TGTGCCAGCAGCCAGGGAAACGGAAACACCATATATTTT. It encodes CASSQGNGNTIYF.

In its sample, this clone was seen a few times. The chain has TRBV9 and TRBJ2-2; 10 nucleotides agree with TRBD1. The CDR3 loop spans 14 amino acids. Per germline, CDR1 SGDLS and CDR2 YYNGEE. The trim removed 6 bases at V and 5 bases at J, leaving 4 bases unmatched. The CDR3 coding sequence is TGTGCCAGCACCGGGACAGGGGTAACCGGGGAGCTGTTTTTT. Its translation is CASTGTGVTGELFF.

This clone showed up just a few times. V usage is TRBV21-1 and J usage is TRBJ1-5; the table's D call, TRBD1, was not checked against the DNA. TRBV21-1 is a pseudogene. The CDR3 has 13 amino acids. The CDR3 DNA follows: TGTGCCAGCAGCGGACCAAGGGGTCAGCCCCAGCATTTT. It is translated as CASSGPRGQPQHF.

This clone appeared a few times. The chain carries TRBV28 and TRBJ1-1; D remains unclear. V gave up 3 bases and J gave up 1 base, with 6 bases separating them. The CDR3 sequence is 13 residues long. Germline V lookup: CDR1 MDHEN, CDR2 SYDVKM. The CDR3 region is CASSFSGNTEAFF. The CDR3 coding sequence is TGTGCCAGCAGTTTTTCAGGGAACACTGAAGCTTTCTTT.

The chain links TRBV7-9 to TRBJ2-5, with D possibly being TRBD1 (5 bases). Trimming took 0 bases from V and 7 from J, leaving 15 bases between them. Germline V gene data show CDR1 as SEHNR and CDR2 as FQNEAQ (reference sequence). CDR3 length: 15 residues. CDR3 loop: CASSLAGQGRRTQYF. CDR3 bases: TGTGCCAGCAGCTTAGCGGGTCAGGGTAGGAGGACCCAGTACTTC.

This clone was recorded a few times. The chain employs TRBV2 and TRBJ2-7; TRBD1 might be the D (6 bases). Per the germline V gene, CDR1 is SNHLY and CDR2 is FYNNEI. There are 13 residues in the CDR3. V was clipped by 11 bases and J by 3 bases, with 17 bases between them. This chain's CDR3 is CAGLRRGGYEQYF. In DNA form, the CDR3 reads TGTGCCGGGCTCCGCCGAGGGGGCTACGAGCAGTACTTC. Full variable domain (missing parts from reference TRBV2 and TRBJ2-7): EPEVTQTPSHQVTQMGQEVILRCVPISNHLYFYWYRQILGQKVEFLVSFYNNEISEKSEIFDDQFSVERPDGSNFTLKIRSTKLEDSAMYFCAGLRRGGYEQYFGPGTRLTVT.